The clone carrying this T cell receptor beta chain was found a few times. Antigen: not known. The germline gives CDR1 SGHTA, CDR2 FQGNSA. The CDR3 sequence is 14 residues long. V trimming: 3 bases; J trimming: 5 bases; junction bases outside the gene matches: 6. The data were taken from a study of T cells after yellow fever vaccination. Overall study findings and caveats: Faster peaking, at day 5 versus 15, marked a secondary response that was weaker. Clonotypes shared by both compartments, CD4 and CD8, made up a small share.

TCR cDNA was made by 5'RACE template switching, adding a universal primer site and UMIs. From the 5' RACE reads, TCRdb called clonotypes with MiXCR, one entry per CDR3 protein. Seen here are 120,000 or so distinct CDR3 sequences, 7.2% observed once, and the top ten hold around 2.6%. This specimen was CD4+ T cells sorted from PBMCs, taken about 41 days after the first yellow fever vaccination. V usage is TRBV7-2 and J usage is TRBJ1-2; 7 bases line up with TRBD1. The sequence was collected from a man between 18 and 35 years old who received the YFV17D yellow fever vaccine. The CDR3 loop reads CASSFKGGQYGYTF. CDR3 nucleotide sequence: TGTGCCAGCAGCTTTAAGGGGGGACAGTATGGCTACACCTTC.